This T cell receptor beta chain was observed in a study of cytomegalovirus exposure and HLA in healthy donors. This clone was counted once. What it recognizes is unknown. 13 Jbeta primers and 60 Vbeta primers were used for the PCR. Assay: immunoSEQ multiplex PCR; the TCRdb copy retains only in-frame clones and omits some. This sample yields about 210,000 clones, of which 82% are seen a single time; nearly 6% belongs to the top ten. Broader study findings: The study recorded 164 TCR beta chains that were cytomegalovirus-associated. In a later analysis, at a false discovery rate of 0.05, under 20,000 TCR beta sequences were associated with HLA alleles. Analyzed later, most CMV-associated TCR beta chains appeared HLA-restricted. With later analysis, a missense DCLRE1C variant became linked to TCR beta V- and J-gene trimming.

Trimming removed 4 bases from V and 2 bases from J, with 12 bases in between. Germline V gene lookup returns CDR1 PRHDT and CDR2 FYEKMQ (reference sequence). The CDR3 extends over 15 amino acids. This receptor was identified in a man aged 35 to 55 in good health and CMV-seropositive. The chain uses TRBV13 and TRBJ2-1; tentative D call: TRBD1 (6 bases). The specimen sequenced was PBMCs. The CDR3 DNA is TGTGCCAGCAGCTCCTCCAGGGGAGCCTACAATGAGCAGTTCTTC. The encoded protein is CASSSSRGAYNEQFF.